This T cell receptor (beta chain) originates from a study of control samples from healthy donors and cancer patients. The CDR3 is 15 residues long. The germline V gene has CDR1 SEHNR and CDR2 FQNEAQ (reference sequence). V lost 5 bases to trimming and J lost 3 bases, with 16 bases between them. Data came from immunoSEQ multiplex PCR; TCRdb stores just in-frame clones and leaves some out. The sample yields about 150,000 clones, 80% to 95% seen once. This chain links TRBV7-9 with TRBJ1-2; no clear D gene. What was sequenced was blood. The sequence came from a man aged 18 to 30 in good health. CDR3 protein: CASSKGPGPHYGYTF. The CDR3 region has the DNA TGTGCCAGCAGCAAAGGGCCGGGCCCCCACTATGGCTACACCTTC.